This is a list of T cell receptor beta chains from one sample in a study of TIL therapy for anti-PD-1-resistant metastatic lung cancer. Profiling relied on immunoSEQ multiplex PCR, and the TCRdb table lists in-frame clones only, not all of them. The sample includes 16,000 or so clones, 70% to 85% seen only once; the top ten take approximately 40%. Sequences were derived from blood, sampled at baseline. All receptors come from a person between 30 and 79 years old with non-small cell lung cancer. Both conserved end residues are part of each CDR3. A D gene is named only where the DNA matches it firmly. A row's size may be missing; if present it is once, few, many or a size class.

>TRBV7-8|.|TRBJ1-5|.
TGTGCCAGCAGCTTAGGATATGAGCGGGGCCGGCAGCCCCAGCATTTT
CASSLGYERGRQPQHF
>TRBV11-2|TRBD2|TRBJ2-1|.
TGTGCCAGCAGCTTAGAGGAAGGGACTAGCGTAGATGAGCAGTTCTTC
CASSLEEGTSVDEQFF
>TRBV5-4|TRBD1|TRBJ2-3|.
TGTGCCAGCAAGGGACAGGCTCGGCCAGATACGCAGTATTTT
CASKGQARPDTQYF
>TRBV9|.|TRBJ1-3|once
TGTGCCAGCAGCCCAGGGGACGGCTCTGGAAACACCATATATTTT
CASSPGDGSGNTIYF
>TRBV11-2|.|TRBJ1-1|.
TGTGCCAGCAGCTTAGGAGGGGCAGCTGAAGCTTTCTTT
CASSLGGAAEAFF
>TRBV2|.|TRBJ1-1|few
TGTGCCAGCAGTGTGGTAGGCCAGAACACTGAAGCTTTCTTT
CASSVVGQNTEAFF
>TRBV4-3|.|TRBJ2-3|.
TGCGCCAGCAGCCAACAGGGCGTAGGCACAGATACGCAGTATTTT
CASSQQGVGTDTQYF
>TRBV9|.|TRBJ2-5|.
TGTGCCAGCAGCCAACGGGACTTGAAAGAGACCCAGTACTTC
CASSQRDLKETQYF
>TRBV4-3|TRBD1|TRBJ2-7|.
TGCGCCAGCAGCCCCGACAGGGGTCTCCCCTACGAGCAGTACTTC
CASSPDRGLPYEQYF
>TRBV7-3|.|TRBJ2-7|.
TGTGCCAGCAGCCCAGAATATAGGGGGAAGCAGTACTTC
CASSPEYRGKQYF
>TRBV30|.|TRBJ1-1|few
TGTGCCTGGAGTACAGGGTTGAACACTGAAGCTTTCTTT
CAWSTGLNTEAFF
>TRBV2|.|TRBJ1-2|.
TGTGCCAGCAGTCTTACAGGGACCGATAACTATGGCTACACCTTC
CASSLTGTDNYGYTF
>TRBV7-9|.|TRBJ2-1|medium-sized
TGTGCCAGCAGCTTAACGTTGGGGTCCTACAATGAGCAGTTCTTC
CASSLTLGSYNEQFF
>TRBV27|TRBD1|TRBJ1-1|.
TGTGCCAGCAGTTCAGGGGGGACTGAAGCTTTCTTT
CASSSGGTEAFF
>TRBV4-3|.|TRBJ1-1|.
TGCGCCACTACGAATCTGGGGCAGCTGAACACTGAAGCTTTCTTT
CATTNLGQLNTEAFF
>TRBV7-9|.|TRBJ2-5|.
TGTGCCAGCAGCTTAGTTGGGGGTGGCACAAAAGAGACCCAGTACTTC
CASSLVGGGTKETQYF
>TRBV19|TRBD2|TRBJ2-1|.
TGTGCCAGTAGTATAGGCCTAGCGGTGTACAATGAGCAGTTCTTC
CASSIGLAVYNEQFF
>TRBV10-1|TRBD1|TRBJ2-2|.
TGCGCCAGCAGTATGACCCCGGGACAGGGGACCGGGGAGCTGTTTTTT
CASSMTPGQGTGELFF
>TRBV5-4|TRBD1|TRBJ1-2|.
TGTGCCAGCAGTTGGGGGACAGGGGAATATGGCTACACCTTC
CASSWGTGEYGYTF
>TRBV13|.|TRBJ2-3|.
TGTGCCAGCAGCTTCCTCCGTTATACGCAGTATTTT
CASSFLRYTQYF
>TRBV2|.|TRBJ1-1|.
TGTGCCAGCAGTGAGCGGGGTCTTGCTCCTGAAGCTTTCTTT
CASSERGLAPEAFF
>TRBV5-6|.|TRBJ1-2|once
TGTGCCAGCACCCGCCCGGGCCAGAACTATGGCTACACCTTC
CASTRPGQNYGYTF
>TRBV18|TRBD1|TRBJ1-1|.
TGTGCCAGCTCACCCTCCGGGACAGGGTTGGGGAACACTGAAGCTTTCTTT
CASSPSGTGLGNTEAFF
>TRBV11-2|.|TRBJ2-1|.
TGTGCCAGCAGCTCGCTAGGAGGTGAGCAGTTCTTC
CASSSLGGEQFF
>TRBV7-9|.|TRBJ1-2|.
TGTGCCAGCAGCTTGCAATCTCTCGATGGCTACACCTTC
CASSLQSLDGYTF